A single sample gave rise to the 12 T cell receptor beta chains below, sequenced in a study of CD8 T cells in ankylosing spondylitis. General study results and limits: A TCR beta motif of eight or nine highly homologous variants seemed to mark ankylosing spondylitis blood.

These receptors have no identified antigens. TCRdb processed the 5' RACE reads anew with MiXCR; each CDR3 protein has one entry. The sample holds a few hundred thousand distinct CDR3 sequences; about 20% are singletons and the top ten take approximately 15%. What was sequenced was blood, either unsorted or a sorted T cell fraction (not recorded which). These receptors were taken from a male donor with ankylosing spondylitis.

V and J are TRBV20-1 and TRBJ1-2; perhaps TRBD1 as D (6 bases). CDR1 and CDR2 (germline): DFQATT, SNEGSKA (reference sequence). CDR3 length: 12 residues. Trimming pared 6 bases from V and 2 bases from J, leaving 10 bases between. The CDR3 coding sequence is TGCAGTGCCCCAAGGGGGAACTATGGCTACACCTTC. Translation gives CSAPRGNYGYTF.

The rearrangement uses TRBV9 and TRBJ2-1; D is unclear. V was trimmed by 4 bases and J by 7 bases, leaving 12 bases between them. CDR1 and CDR2 from the germline V gene are SGDLS and YYNGEE. The CDR3 is 13 amino acids. The DNA of the CDR3 is TGTGCCAGCAGCCCCAGAGTTAAAAATGAGCAGTTCTTC. Its protein product is CASSPRVKNEQFF.

The chain joins TRBV12-3 or TRBV12-4 to TRBJ2-7, with D perhaps matching TRBD1 (5 bases). The length of the CDR3 is 14 residues. V dropped 6 bases and J dropped 1 base, with 13 bases sitting between them. CDR3 DNA sequence: TGTGCCAGCAGATTAACAGGTGAATCCTACGAGCAGTACTTC. Translation: CASRLTGESYEQYF.

The chain is built from TRBV7-2 and TRBJ2-3; a weak D match, TRBD2 (6 bases). Looked up from germline, CDR1 is SGHTA and CDR2 is FQGNSA. This CDR3 contains 14 residues. V lost 3 bases and J 3 bases, leaving 10 bases between the germline ends. CDR3 sequence (DNA): TGTGCCAGCAGCTTGCCAGGGAGGACAGATACGCAGTATTTT. This gives the protein CASSLPGRTDTQYF.

This clonotype turned up a few times. The chain recombines TRBV28 with TRBJ1-1; D is ambiguous. This CDR3 is built from 12 residues. Trimming stripped 6 bases from V and 5 bases from J, with 10 bases between. The germline gives CDR1 MDHEN, CDR2 SYDVKM. CDR3 protein: CASSTRMTEAFF. The CDR3 DNA is TGTGCCAGCAGCACCAGGATGACTGAAGCTTTCTTT.

The chain uses TRBV20-1 and TRBJ2-4, with TRBD1 matching 10 bases. J gave up 5 bases and V 0 bases, and 4 bases lay outside the gene matches. The germline V gene has CDR1 DFQATT and CDR2 SNEGSKA (reference sequence). This CDR3 has 15 amino acids. As DNA, the CDR3 is TGCAGTGCTAGAGATGGGACAGGGGTGGAAAACATTCAGTACTTC. Translation: CSARDGTGVENIQYF.

This clonotype was detected only a few times. The chain is built from TRBV20-1 and TRBJ2-7; tentatively, D is TRBD1 or TRBD2 (5 bases each). The CDR3 sequence is 11 residues long. V was shortened by 7 bases and J by 2 bases, with 9 bases between the two germline ends. The germline CDR1 and CDR2 sequences are DFQATT and SNEGSKA (reference sequence). The CDR3: CSVLGAYEQYF. In DNA, the CDR3 is TGCAGTGTACTGGGGGCCTACGAGCAGTACTTC.

V usage is TRBV7-3 and J usage is TRBJ2-3; TRBD2 agrees at 7 bases. J was trimmed by 2 bases and V by 5 bases; bases with no gene match: 7. Germline loops: CDR1 SGHTA, CDR2 FQGTGA. CDR3 length: 15 amino acids. The CDR3 spells CASSPVGLPTDTQYF. CDR3 bases: TGTGCCAGCAGCCCAGTGGGACTACCCACAGATACGCAGTATTTT.

This clonotype was seen a handful of times. The CDR3 here is CASSLGLPGSYEQYF. In DNA, the CDR3 is TGCGCCAGCAGCCTAGGACTCCCCGGCTCCTACGAGCAGTACTTC. The chain couples TRBV5-1 to TRBJ2-7; possibly TRBD2 for D (5 bases). Germline-derived CDR1 and CDR2 are SGHRS and YFSETQ. The ends were cut back, 4 bases at V and 0 bases at J, with 14 bases in the middle. This CDR3 comprises 15 residues. Full variable domain (outside the CDR3, taken from reference TRBV5-1 and TRBJ2-7): KAGVTQTPRYLIKTRGQQVTLSCSPISGHRSVSWYQQTPGQGLQFLFEYFSETQRNKGNFPGRFSGRQFSNSRSEMNVSTLELGDSALYLCASSLGLPGSYEQYFGPGTRLTVT.

This clonotype was found a few times. V is TRBV10-3 and J is TRBJ2-2, with TRBD2 matching over 12 bases. V gave up 6 bases and J gave up 2 bases; unmatched junction bases: 7. The CDR3 length is 17 residues. The germline CDR1 and CDR2 sequences are ENHRY and SYGVKD. Written as DNA, the CDR3 is TGTGCCATCAGCGCTCTAGCGGGAGGGATAAACACCGGGGAGCTGTTTTTT. Translated: CAISALAGGINTGELFF.

The gene calls are TRBV28 and TRBJ1-2; 10 bases match TRBD1. The length of the CDR3 is 15 residues. Germline trimming cut 4 bases from V and 6 bases from J; bases unmatched to any gene: 8. Per the germline V gene, CDR1 is MDHEN and CDR2 is SYDVKM. The CDR3 region has the DNA TGTGCCAGCAGTTCTACCGACAGGGGGCGGAATGGCTACACCTTC. This translates into CASSSTDRGRNGYTF.

A few counts support this clonotype. This chain connects TRBV5-1 to TRBJ2-7; 10 bases match TRBD2. The germline CDR1 and CDR2 sequences are SGHRS and YFSETQ. The CDR3 totals 15 residues. V lost 6 bases to trimming and J lost 2 bases; unmatched junction nucleotides: 8. The CDR3, as DNA: TGCGCCAGCAAGGCAGGCACTAGCGGGACCTACGAGCAGTACTTC. It is translated as CASKAGTSGTYEQYF.